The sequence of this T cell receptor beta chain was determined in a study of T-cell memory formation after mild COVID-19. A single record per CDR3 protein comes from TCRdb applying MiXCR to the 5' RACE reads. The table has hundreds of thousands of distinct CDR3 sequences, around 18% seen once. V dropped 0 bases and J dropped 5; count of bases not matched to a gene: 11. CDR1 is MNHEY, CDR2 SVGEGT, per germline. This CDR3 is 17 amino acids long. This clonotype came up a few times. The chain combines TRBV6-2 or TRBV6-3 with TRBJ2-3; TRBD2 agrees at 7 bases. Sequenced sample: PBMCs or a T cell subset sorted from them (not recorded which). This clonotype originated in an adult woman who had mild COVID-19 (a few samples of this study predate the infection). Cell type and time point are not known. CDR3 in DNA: TGTGCCAGCAGTTACTCTTCTCGCGGGAGCGCTGGAGATACGCAGTATTTT. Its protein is CASSYSSRGSAGDTQYF.